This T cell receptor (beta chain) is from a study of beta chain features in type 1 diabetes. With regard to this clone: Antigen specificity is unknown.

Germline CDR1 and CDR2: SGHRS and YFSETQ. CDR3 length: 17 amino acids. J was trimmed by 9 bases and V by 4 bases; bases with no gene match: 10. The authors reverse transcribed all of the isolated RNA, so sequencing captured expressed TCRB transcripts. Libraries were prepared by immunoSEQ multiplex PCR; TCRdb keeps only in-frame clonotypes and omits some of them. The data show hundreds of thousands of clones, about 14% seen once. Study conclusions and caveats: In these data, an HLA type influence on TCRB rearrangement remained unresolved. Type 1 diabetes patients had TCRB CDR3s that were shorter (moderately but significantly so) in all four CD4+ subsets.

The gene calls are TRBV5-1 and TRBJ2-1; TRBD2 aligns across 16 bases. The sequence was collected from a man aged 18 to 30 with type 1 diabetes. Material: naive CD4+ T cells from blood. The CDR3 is CASSLGLAGGLAGEQFF. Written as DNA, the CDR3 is TGCGCCAGCAGCCTGGGACTAGCGGGAGGGTTGGCAGGTGAGCAGTTCTTC.